These 15 T cell receptor beta chains originate from one sample sequenced in a study of beta chain features in type 1 diabetes. Study results and caveats: Shorter TCRB CDR3s, moderately but significantly so, marked every one of the four CD4+ subsets in Type 1 diabetes patients.

No antigen has been identified for these receptors. Investigators reverse transcribed all isolated RNA, so they sequenced expressed TCRB transcripts. The data were produced by immunoSEQ multiplex PCR, yet TCRdb's version contains in-frame clones alone and is incomplete. The sample holds hundreds of thousands of clones, about an eighth seen once. Input material: naive CD4+ T cells from blood. These receptors came from a man aged 18 to 35 with type 1 diabetes.

The gene calls are TRBV7-6 and TRBJ1-6; D is undetermined. The CDR3 extends over 16 amino acids. CDR1 is SGHVS, CDR2 FNYEAQ, per germline. V gave up 4 bases and J gave up 0 bases, with 10 bases separating them. In nucleotides, the CDR3 is TGTGCCAGCAGCTCGTCACCATTCTCCTATAATTCACCCCTCCACTTT. Amino acid sequence: CASSSSPFSYNSPLHF.

This clone was detected only a few times. J is TRBJ2-1 and V is TRBV2; D might be TRBD1 (5 bases). The CDR3 covers 13 residues. From germline, CDR1 is SNHLY and CDR2 FYNNEI. Trimming shortened V by 3 bases and J by 7 bases, and 10 bases separated the two germline ends. CDR3 sequence: CASSEQGTNEQFF. The CDR3 DNA sequence: TGTGCCAGCAGTGAGCAGGGTACGAATGAGCAGTTCTTC. The full variable domain, in which reference TRBV2 and TRBJ2-1 provide the parts outside the CDR3, is EPEVTQTPSHQVTQMGQEVILRCVPISNHLYFYWYRQILGQKVEFLVSFYNNEISEKSEIFDDQFSVERPDGSNFTLKIRSTKLEDSAMYFCASSEQGTNEQFFGPGTRLTVL.

The V call is TRBV29-1, the J call TRBJ1-4; D remains unclear. Trimming cost V 7 bases and J 7 bases, with 16 bases left between them. The germline V gene has CDR1 SQVTM and CDR2 ANQGSEA. This CDR3 comprises 13 residues. The CDR3 spells CSASAVGSEKLFF. CDR3 nucleotides: TGCAGCGCCAGTGCTGTTGGTAGTGAAAAACTGTTTTTT.

The V and J genes are TRBV15 and TRBJ2-7; D assignment may be TRBD1 or TRBD2 (6 bases each). The germline V gene has CDR1 LNHNV and CDR2 YYDKDF (reference sequence). The CDR3 is made up of 16 amino acids. Deletions cut 4 bases from V and 0 bases from J, with 16 bases between. The DNA of the CDR3 is TGTGCCACCAGCACGAGCGACAGGAGGGACTCCTACGAGCAGTACTTC. As protein: CATSTSDRRDSYEQYF.

This clone occurred a few times. The chain couples TRBV5-4 to TRBJ1-1; weak D call: TRBD1 (6 bases). The germline gives CDR1 SGHNT, CDR2 YYREEE (reference sequence). This CDR3 has 15 residues. Trimming took off 4 bases at V and 0 bases at J, with 13 bases between the two ends. The CDR3 DNA is TGTGCCAGCAGCCCGTTAACAGGGTTGAACACTGAAGCTTTCTTT. Encoded protein: CASSPLTGLNTEAFF.

The chain couples TRBV5-4 to TRBJ1-4; weak D call: TRBD1 (5 bases). The germline CDR1 and CDR2 sequences are SGHNT and YYREEE (reference sequence). The V end lost 4 bases, the J end lost 4 bases, and 8 bases lay between the germline ends. The length of the CDR3 is 13 residues. The CDR3 DNA sequence: TGTGCCAGCAGCAGAGGGGATAATGAAAAACTGTTTTTT. This codes for CASSRGDNEKLFF.

This clone was picked up a small number of times. The V gene is TRBV2, the J gene TRBJ2-7; D assignment may be TRBD1 or TRBD2 (5 bases each). CDR1 SNHLY and CDR2 FYNNEI come from the germline V gene. V lost 4 bases to trimming and J lost 3 bases, with 10 bases between them. This CDR3 contains 13 residues. The CDR3 nucleotides read TGTGCCAGCAGTGCGGGACCGGACTACGAGCAGTACTTC. It codes for CASSAGPDYEQYF. The full variable domain, completed using reference TRBV2 and TRBJ2-7, is EPEVTQTPSHQVTQMGQEVILRCVPISNHLYFYWYRQILGQKVEFLVSFYNNEISEKSEIFDDQFSVERPDGSNFTLKIRSTKLEDSAMYFCASSAGPDYEQYFGPGTRLTVT.

The chain has TRBV6-1 and TRBJ2-3, with unresolved D. The germline gives CDR1 MNHNS, CDR2 SASEGT. V lost 4 bases and J 6 bases, leaving 5 bases between the germline ends. This CDR3 is 11 amino acids long. CDR3 residues: CASSVGDTQYF. In DNA form, the CDR3 reads TGTGCCAGCAGTGTAGGGGATACGCAGTATTTT.

The chain combines TRBV7-3 with TRBJ2-3; 9 bases agree with TRBD2. Germline V gene sequence: CDR1 SGHTA, CDR2 FQGTGA. CDR3 length equals 15 residues. With 5 bases clipped from V and 5 bases from J, the junction kept 8 bases outside the gene matches. CDR3 sequence (DNA): TGTGCCAGCAGCCCGCGGGGGGGCCAGGGAGATACGCAGTATTTT. Its protein is CASSPRGGQGDTQYF.

This clone showed up just a few times. This rearrangement joins TRBV25-1 to TRBJ2-7; 9 bases are shared with TRBD1. Germline trimming cut 3 bases from V and 2 bases from J; bases unmatched to any gene: 2. The CDR3 has 14 residues. The V gene's germline CDR1 is MGHDK and CDR2 SYGVNS. The DNA for the CDR3 is TGTGCCAGCAGTGAGACAGGGGGTGCCTACGAGCAGTACTTC. It translates to CASSETGGAYEQYF.

This chain links TRBV28 with TRBJ1-4, with D unclear. CDR1 is MDHEN and CDR2 is SYDVKM in the germline V gene. V lost 4 bases and J lost 5, with 29 bases in between. This CDR3 region has 20 residues. The CDR3 nucleotides are TGTGCCAGCAGTTCTCCTCCCGGACGGAACACAGAAAAGGAAAATGAAAAACTGTTTTTT. Protein: CASSSPPGRNTEKENEKLFF.

The gene calls are TRBV6-1 and TRBJ1-2; tentative D call: TRBD1 (5 bases). V was clipped by 7 bases and J by 4 bases, with 10 bases between them. Germline lookup yields CDR1 MNHNS and CDR2 SASEGT. The CDR3 contains 12 residues. DNA for the CDR3: TGTGCCAGCACCTTGGACATCTATGGCTACACCTTC. This encodes CASTLDIYGYTF.

The table lists this clone with a few counts. This sequence joins TRBV30 and TRBJ2-3; D is tentatively TRBD1 or TRBD2 (6 bases each). Germline CDR1 GTSNPN, CDR2 SVGIG (reference sequence). The V and J ends lost 0 bases and 7 bases respectively, with 14 bases between them. The length of the CDR3 is 14 residues. CDR3 in amino acids: CAWSVPGGGNTQYF. In DNA form, the CDR3 reads TGTGCCTGGAGTGTACCCGGGGGCGGTAATACGCAGTATTTT.

The chain couples TRBV19 to TRBJ1-5, with a tentative D call TRBD1 (6 bases). The CDR3 length is 14 residues. The V gene lost 10 bases and the J gene lost 3 bases, with 16 bases spanning the gap. CDR1 LNHDA and CDR2 SQIVND come from the germline V gene (reference sequence). This CDR3 reads CATEGGLSNQPQHF. CDR3 nucleotides: TGTGCCACGGAGGGGGGCTTATCCAATCAGCCCCAGCATTTT.

Points on this clone: The same CDR3 also results from other DNA sequences found in this sample. Here the CDR3 reads CASSLGTANTGELFF. The CDR3 DNA follows: TGCGCCAGCAGCTTGGGTACAGCGAACACCGGGGAGCTGTTTTTT. The J gene is TRBJ2-2, the V gene TRBV5-1; D gene ambiguous. Trimming stripped 0 bases from V and 0 bases from J, with 6 bases between. The CDR3 sequence is 15 residues long. Germline V gene data show CDR1 as SGHRS and CDR2 as YFSETQ.